Listed below are T cell receptor beta chains from one sample, sequenced in a study of CD8 T cells in ankylosing spondylitis. TCRdb re-derived calls from the 5' RACE reads in MiXCR, one entry per CDR3 protein. The table shows a few hundred thousand distinct CDR3 sequences, with approximately 17% occurring only once. Sequencing was performed on blood, either unsorted or a sorted T cell fraction (not recorded which). All receptors come from a male donor with ankylosing spondylitis. CDR3s include the opening cysteine and the closing phenylalanine or tryptophan. The order of the fields is D gene, V gene, clone size, J gene, CDR3 protein, CDR3 DNA. The D gene is left open where the match is weak. Expanded clones are given a class, and other clones once, few, many or no size at all.

d_call: NA; v_call: TRBV19; clone_size: NA; j_call: TRBJ1-3; cdr3_aa: CASSEEMGSGNTIYF; cdr3_nt: TGTGCCAGTAGCGAGGAGATGGGGTCTGGAAACACCATATATTTT
d_call: NA; v_call: TRBV2; clone_size: few; j_call: TRBJ1-2; cdr3_aa: CASSEGPQYGYTF; cdr3_nt: TGTGCCAGCAGTGAAGGGCCGCAGTATGGCTACACCTTC
d_call: NA; v_call: TRBV6-8; clone_size: NA; j_call: TRBJ2-6; cdr3_aa: CASSYSYSPTGPRGGANVLTF; cdr3_nt: TGTGCCAGCAGTTACTCCTATAGTCCCACAGGACCGAGAGGTGGGGCCAACGTCCTGACTTTC
d_call: NA; v_call: TRBV10-1; clone_size: NA; j_call: TRBJ2-3; cdr3_aa: CASSGNGETVGDTQYF; cdr3_nt: TGCGCCAGCAGTGGTAATGGGGAGACAGTTGGAGATACGCAGTATTTT
d_call: NA; v_call: TRBV29-1; clone_size: few; j_call: TRBJ1-1; cdr3_aa: CSVGTGSVFF; cdr3_nt: NA
d_call: NA; v_call: TRBV28; clone_size: NA; j_call: TRBJ1-4; cdr3_aa: CASSLLKEEKLFF; cdr3_nt: TGTGCCAGCAGTTTATTGAAAGAGGAAAAACTGTTTTTT
d_call: NA; v_call: TRBV12-3/TRBV12-4; clone_size: NA; j_call: TRBJ2-1; cdr3_aa: CASSSRNNEQFF; cdr3_nt: TGTGCCAGCAGCAGCCGAAACAATGAGCAGTTCTTC
d_call: TRBD1; v_call: TRBV7-3; clone_size: NA; j_call: TRBJ2-3; cdr3_aa: CASSSQGQVGADTQYF; cdr3_nt: TGTGCCAGCAGCTCGCAAGGACAGGTGGGAGCAGATACGCAGTATTTT
d_call: NA; v_call: TRBV4-2; clone_size: many; j_call: TRBJ2-2; cdr3_aa: CASSQDWGSDTGELFF; cdr3_nt: TGTGCCAGCAGCCAAGATTGGGGGAGTGACACCGGGGAGCTGTTTTTT
d_call: NA; v_call: TRBV5-6; clone_size: NA; j_call: TRBJ2-3; cdr3_aa: CASSFSPGEVDTQYF; cdr3_nt: TGTGCCAGCAGCTTTTCTCCGGGGGAGGTAGATACGCAGTATTTT
d_call: NA; v_call: TRBV9; clone_size: NA; j_call: TRBJ1-3; cdr3_aa: CASSVDNLEATIYF; cdr3_nt: TGTGCCAGCAGCGTAGACAACCTGGAGGCCACCATATATTTT
d_call: TRBD2; v_call: TRBV28; clone_size: many; j_call: TRBJ2-7; cdr3_aa: CASSLLAGYEQYF; cdr3_nt: TGTGCCAGCAGTTTACTAGCGGGCTACGAGCAGTACTTC
d_call: NA; v_call: TRBV5-1; clone_size: few; j_call: TRBJ2-2; cdr3_aa: CASSQAAGSPNTGELFF; cdr3_nt: TGCGCCAGCAGCCAGGCGGCAGGCAGTCCCAACACCGGGGAGCTGTTTTTT
d_call: NA; v_call: TRBV5-1; clone_size: many; j_call: TRBJ2-7; cdr3_aa: CASKIGQGIYEQYF; cdr3_nt: TGCGCCAGCAAGATCGGGCAGGGAATCTACGAGCAGTACTTC
d_call: NA; v_call: TRBV14; clone_size: few; j_call: TRBJ1-1; cdr3_aa: CASSPDAGVTEAFF; cdr3_nt: TGTGCCAGCAGCCCGGACGCCGGGGTCACTGAAGCTTTCTTT